The clone carrying this TCR beta chain was counted at least ten times. Its antigen is undetermined. Time point in this sample: newly diagnosed GD, antithyroid drugs for less than 3 months. Making the TCR library involved RNA that had been extracted from PBMCs. The sample belongs to a study of regulatory T cells in long-lasting Graves disease. Looking at the study overall: Duration of antithyroid drug therapy among newly diagnosed Graves' patients was under 3 months.

CDR1 is SGHTS and CDR2 is YDEGEE in the germline V gene. V was pared by 3 bases and J by 3 bases, with 6 bases of the junction left unmatched. The CDR3 consists of 15 residues. Regarding the study as a whole: Persistent cases favored TRBV28, TRBJ1-2 and TRBJ2-5.

The authors built TCR beta libraries using iRepertoire HTBI primers and Arm-PCR of CDR3 regions. In the source study's methods: Sample data revealed approximately 62 TRBV and more than 13 TRBJ segments. TCRdb ran MiXCR on the multiplex PCR reads and lists one entry per CDR3 protein. The V and J calls were determined by TCRdb, not by the authors. The sample lists 350,000 to 400,000 distinct CDR3 sequences; around 16% were seen once. The chain uses TRBV5-8 and TRBJ1-5, with TRBD1 identical over 7 bases. The source was peripheral blood mononuclear cells (PBMCs), collected at new diagnosis, from a patient treated with antithyroid drugs. The receptor was isolated from a female donor with Graves disease. In DNA, the CDR3 is TGTGCCAGCAGCTCGGGACAGATTAACAATCAGCCCCAGCATTTT. It is translated as CASSSGQINNQPQHF.